The clone carrying this T cell receptor (beta chain) showed up just once. Survey-level resolution applied to immunoSEQ assay v3.0. The assay was immunoSEQ multiplex PCR, and TCRdb's table has in-frame clones only and misses some. Of approximately 20,000 clones detected, roughly 80% appear once; the ten largest clones hold approximately 7.7%. The data were taken from a study of long-term antiretroviral therapy in people with HIV. This specimen consisted of unsorted PBMCs, obtained 0.9 years after starting antiretroviral therapy. The source of this sequence is a man younger than 30 with HIV.

The CDR3 loop reads CASSQDLDRAGDTQYF. CDR3 DNA: TGTGCCAGCAGTCAAGACTTAGACAGGGCGGGAGATACGCAGTATTTT. The chain recombines TRBV2 with TRBJ2-3; 7 bases are shared with TRBD1. The CDR3 sequence is 16 residues long. Germline V CDR1 and CDR2: SNHLY, FYNNEI. The V segment lost 5 bases and the J segment 5 bases; nucleotides outside the gene matches: 13.